This TCR beta chain emerged from a study of T-cell reconstitution after alpha-beta-depleted transplantation in children. Comment on this clonotype: No antigen is known for it.

Germline V gene lookup returns CDR1 SGHRS and CDR2 YFSETQ. J was trimmed by 0 bases and V by 7 bases; bases with no gene match: 6. The CDR3 is made up of 15 amino acids. Preparing the TCRbeta library involved the use of unique molecular identifiers. TCRdb re-called the PCR reads with MiXCR, one entry per CDR3 protein. This sample has about 230,000 distinct CDR3 sequences, with around 9.9% found just once. Study-wide points: Some patients' high day-60 TCRbeta diversity was traced to surviving recipient T cells and thymic progenitors. Several hundred expanded graft clones reportedly were the source of alpha-beta T cells about two months after transplant. One year post-transplant, T-cell counts and diversity were largely derived from T cells produced anew.

This receptor was taken from a child in the first two years of life with acute myeloid leukemia, due to receive a stem cell transplant. The material sequenced was PBMCs, taken before TCRalphabeta/CD19-depleted stem cell transplant. The genes are TRBV5-1 and TRBJ2-3, with 9 positions matching TRBD2. The CDR3 spells CASGLTSGSTDTQYF. In nucleotides, the CDR3 is TGCGCCAGCGGCCTAACTAGCGGGAGCACAGATACGCAGTATTTT.